What follows are 26 T cell receptor beta chains derived from one specimen sequenced in a study of response to subunit inactivated influenza vaccine. TCRdb reanalysed the RT-PCR reads using MiXCR and keeps one entry per CDR3 protein. The table lists about 780,000 distinct CDR3 sequences, 15% to 20% of them singletons. This sample comprised PBMCs from blood, obtained about 5 days after vaccination. Receptors originate from a man aged 45-60 years who received an inactivated influenza vaccine.

Comment on this clonotype: This may come from a read error, since a much larger clone is one base off. The chain couples TRBV20-1 to TRBJ2-5; D not resolved. The V end was cut by 5 bases, the J end by 3 bases, with 13 bases between. This CDR3 is built from 13 residues. CDR1 is DFQATT, CDR2 SNEGSKA, per germline (reference sequence). The CDR3 DNA reads TGCAGTGCTCCCGGGCCTGTCAAAGAGACCCAGTACTTC. It specifies CSAPGPVKETQYF.

The J gene is TRBJ2-1, the V gene TRBV7-9; D not resolved. The germline V gene has CDR1 SEHNR and CDR2 FQNEAQ (reference sequence). V shed 1 base and J shed 0 bases, with 10 bases lying between them. The CDR3 has 16 amino acids. CDR3 in amino acids: CASSLVSESSYNEQFF. The CDR3 region has the DNA TGTGCCAGCAGCTTAGTTTCCGAGAGCTCCTACAATGAGCAGTTCTTC. Drawing the rest from reference TRBV7-9 and TRBJ2-1, the complete variable domain is DTGVSQNPRHKITKRGQNVTFRCDPISEHNRLYWYRQTLGQGPEFLTYFQNEAQLEKSRLLSDRFSAERPKGSFSTLEIQRTEQGDSAMYLCASSLVSESSYNEQFFGPGTRLTVL.

This clonotype was observed at least ten times. The V gene is TRBV11-2, the J gene TRBJ2-4; perhaps TRBD2 as D (5 bases). The CDR3 is made up of 16 amino acids. Germline V gene lookup returns CDR1 SGHAT and CDR2 FQNNGV. Trimming removed 5 bases at V and 1 base at J, with 15 bases between. The CDR3 here is CASSPQPGVAKNIQYF. The CDR3, as DNA: TGTGCCAGCAGCCCACAACCCGGGGTCGCCAAAAACATTCAGTACTTC.

This clonotype was seen at least ten times. The chain couples TRBV5-1 to TRBJ1-6; 8 bases agree with TRBD1. This CDR3 has 15 residues. Germline trimming cut 0 bases from V and 4 bases from J; bases unmatched to any gene: 0. Germline values: CDR1 SGHRS, CDR2 YFSETQ. The CDR3 here is CASSLGTGYNSPLHF. Here the CDR3 DNA reads TGCGCCAGCAGCTTGGGGACAGGGTATAATTCACCCCTCCACTTT.

This clonotype came up a few times. This rearrangement joins TRBV24-1 to TRBJ2-2; 8 nucleotides align to TRBD2. J was trimmed by 7 bases and V by 4 bases; bases with no gene match: 10. Looked up from germline, CDR1 is KGHDR and CDR2 is SFDVKD. CDR3 size: 16 residues. CDR3: CATSDPGLVTVGELFF. CDR3 sequence (DNA): TGTGCCACCAGTGACCCGGGACTAGTGACCGTCGGGGAGCTGTTTTTT.

J is TRBJ2-1 and V is TRBV12-3 or TRBV12-4; 8 positions match TRBD2. The CDR3 covers 13 residues. V dropped 10 bases and J dropped 5; count of bases not matched to a gene: 7. The CDR3 DNA follows: TGTGCCACAAGACTAGCGACCAACAATGAGCAGTTCTTC. It encodes CATRLATNNEQFF.

This rearrangement joins TRBV28 to TRBJ2-1; TRBD1 matches at 9 bases. V shed 4 bases, J shed 3 bases, and the junction held 4 bases outside the gene matches. From germline, CDR1 is MDHEN and CDR2 SYDVKM. There are 15 residues in the CDR3. The chain's CDR3 is CASSSRTGDYNEQFF. CDR3 in DNA: TGTGCCAGCAGTTCCCGGACAGGGGACTACAATGAGCAGTTCTTC.

The table lists this clonotype with many counts. This chain links TRBV29-1 with TRBJ2-3; tentative D call: TRBD1 (6 bases). The CDR3 consists of 13 residues. Germline-derived CDR1 and CDR2 are SQVTM and ANQGSEA. V gave up 7 bases and J gave up 2 bases, with 13 bases separating them. The chain's CDR3 is CSAQQGATDTQYF. In DNA, the CDR3 is TGCAGCGCACAACAGGGAGCCACAGATACGCAGTATTTT.

The genes are TRBV18 and TRBJ1-2; TRBD1 matches at 9 bases. The length of the CDR3 is 19 residues. Germline assignment: CDR1 KGHSH and CDR2 LQKENI. Unmatched junction bases numbered 14, after V lost 0 bases and J lost 3 bases. The CDR3 coding sequence is TGTGCCAGCTCACCACCGGATTACAGGGGGCGCAATGATTACTATGGCTACACCTTC. It codes for CASSPPDYRGRNDYYGYTF.

This clonotype has ten or more counts. The rearrangement joins TRBV7-2 to TRBJ2-6; D is uncertain. The CDR3 covers 14 residues. Germline assignment: CDR1 SGHTA and CDR2 FQGNSA. The ends were cut back, 5 bases at V and 3 bases at J, with 8 bases in the middle. The CDR3 DNA follows: TGTGCCAGCAGCCGTATGAGTGGGGCCAACGTCCTGACTTTC. This encodes CASSRMSGANVLTF. The variable domain in full, completed from reference TRBV7-2 and TRBJ2-6, reads GAGVSQSPSNKVTEKGKDVELRCDPISGHTALYWYRQSLGQGLEFLIYFQGNSAPDKSGLPSDRFSAERTGGSVSTLTIQRTQQEDSAVYLCASSRMSGANVLTFGAGSRLTVL.

This clonotype was detected only a few times. The V gene is TRBV3-1, the J gene TRBJ2-1; 9 nucleotides match TRBD2. The germline gives CDR1 LGHDT, CDR2 YNNKEL (reference sequence). The CDR3 is made up of 17 amino acids. V shed 2 bases and J 1 base; nucleotides not matched to a gene: 6. CDR3 nucleotide sequence: TGTGCCAGCAGCCAATCGTCTAGCGGGATTTCCTACAATGAGCAGTTCTTC. It yields the protein CASSQSSSGISYNEQFF.

This clonotype was recorded only once. The final CDR3 position lacks the conserved phenylalanine or tryptophan, pointing to a likely read error. The gene calls are TRBV11-2 and TRBJ2-3; tentative D call: TRBD2 (5 bases). The CDR3 sequence is 14 residues long. Germline loops: CDR1 SGHAT, CDR2 FQNNGV. Trimming took 5 bases from V and 3 from J, leaving 12 bases between them. In nucleotides, the CDR3 is TGTGCCAGCAGCCGCGTCACTAGGACAGATACGCAGTATATT. It translates to CASSRVTRTDTQYI.

This clonotype was counted between two and nine times. The V call is TRBV12-3 or TRBV12-4, the J call TRBJ2-2, with no clear D. This CDR3 region has 13 residues. V was trimmed by 6 bases and J by 5 bases, leaving 10 bases between them. CDR3 in amino acids: CASRNLATGELFF. The CDR3 DNA sequence: TGTGCCAGCAGGAATCTGGCAACCGGGGAGCTGTTTTTT.

A few counts support this clonotype. This chain joins TRBV20-1 and TRBJ2-1; D call uncertain. V was trimmed by 6 bases and J by 1 base, leaving 10 bases between them. Germline lookup yields CDR1 DFQATT and CDR2 SNEGSKA (reference sequence). This CDR3 is built from 13 residues. The CDR3 DNA follows: TGCAGTGCCCCGAGAATTTCCTACAATGAGCAGTTCTTC. Its translation: CSAPRISYNEQFF.

The V and J genes are TRBV12-3 or TRBV12-4 and TRBJ2-1; TRBD2 aligns across 10 bases. The junction had 10 bases not matched to a gene; V was cut back by 5 bases and J by 9 bases. The CDR3 is made up of 15 amino acids. CDR3 region: CASSRAGTSVGEQFF. In DNA form, the CDR3 reads TGTGCCAGCAGTCGCGCAGGGACTAGCGTGGGTGAGCAGTTCTTC.

This clonotype was picked up a small number of times. V usage is TRBV4-1 and J usage is TRBJ2-1; weak D call: TRBD2 (6 bases). CDR1 is MGHRA and CDR2 is YSYEKL in the germline V gene. The V and J ends lost 0 bases and 6 bases respectively, with 6 bases between them. This CDR3 has 13 amino acids. CDR3 DNA: TGCGCCAGCAGCCAAGACGGGGGCAATGAGCAGTTCTTC. It codes for CASSQDGGNEQFF.

The genes are TRBV28 and TRBJ2-7, with D perhaps given as TRBD1 or TRBD2 (5 bases each). Germline CDR1 reads MDHEN; CDR2 reads SYDVKM. Trimming took 3 bases from V and 0 from J, leaving 15 bases between them. The CDR3 length is 16 residues. The DNA of the CDR3 is TGTGCCAGCAGTTTGACCGGGGCTCAAAGCTCCTACGAGCAGTACTTC. Translating gives CASSLTGAQSSYEQYF.

This clonotype was observed a single time. This chain joins TRBV27 and TRBJ2-4, with D tentatively TRBD1 or TRBD2 (7 bases each). The CDR3 is 16 residues long. Germline-derived CDR1 and CDR2 are MNHEY and SMNVEV (reference sequence). V lost 7 bases, J lost 0 bases, and 16 bases lay in between. The CDR3 spells CASTPQGGLAKNIQYF. In nucleotides, the CDR3 is TGTGCCAGCACCCCCCAGGGGGGGTTAGCCAAAAACATTCAGTACTTC.

This clonotype has at least ten counts. The V and J genes are TRBV3-1 and TRBJ2-7; 7 bases agree with TRBD1. The CDR3 has 15 amino acids. CDR1 LGHDT and CDR2 YNNKEL come from the germline V gene (reference sequence). Trimming took 6 bases from V and 2 from J; bases not matched to a gene: 10. CDR3 protein: CASSRRLDRPYEQYF. The DNA of the CDR3 is TGTGCCAGCAGTAGACGACTGGACAGGCCCTACGAGCAGTACTTC.

The rearrangement links TRBV5-1 to TRBJ2-1; 14 bases are shared with TRBD2. V gave up 4 bases and J gave up 1 base; unmatched junction bases: 4. Germline V gene lookup returns CDR1 SGHRS and CDR2 YFSETQ. The CDR3 contains 17 residues. CDR3 nucleotides: TGCGCCAGCAGCGCTGGGACTAGCGGGAGTTCCTACAATGAGCAGTTCTTC. Protein: CASSAGTSGSSYNEQFF.

The chain recombines TRBV11-2 with TRBJ1-1; D not resolved. Trimming removed 3 bases at V and 7 bases at J, with 24 bases between. CDR1 and CDR2 (germline): SGHAT, FQNNGV. This CDR3 is 17 amino acids long. The DNA for the CDR3 is TGTGCCAGCAGCTTTAGGGTTAGGGCCGCCGGAGAGGGTGAAGCTTTCTTT. Amino acids: CASSFRVRAAGEGEAFF.

This clonotype has a handful of counts. The V and J genes are TRBV4-3 and TRBJ2-5; the D is unclear. The CDR3 has 14 residues. The V and J ends lost 2 bases and 1 base respectively, with 8 bases between them. Germline lookup yields CDR1 LGHNA and CDR2 YSLEER. CDR3 sequence: CASSQTPPQETQYF. CDR3 nucleotide sequence: TGCGCCAGCAGCCAAACGCCTCCCCAAGAGACCCAGTACTTC.

This chain links TRBV7-9 with TRBJ2-1, with D possibly matching TRBD2 (5 bases). Germline V CDR1 and CDR2: SEHNR, FQNEAQ (reference sequence). With 5 bases removed from V and 4 bases from J, the gap between germline ends came to 12 bases. CDR3 length equals 14 residues. CDR3: CASSVSSGYNEQFF. The CDR3 nucleotides read TGTGCCAGCAGCGTAAGTTCGGGGTACAATGAGCAGTTCTTC.

This clonotype appeared a single time. A much more abundant neighbour one base away suggests this may be a read error. The genes are TRBV11-2 and TRBJ2-3; no definite D call. This CDR3 has 13 residues. Germline assignment: CDR1 SGHAT and CDR2 FQNNGV. V lost 6 bases and J 4 bases, leaving 11 bases between the germline ends. In DNA form, the CDR3 reads TGTGCCAGCAGGTTTTCGGTCCCAGATACGCAGTATTTT. Translated, it gives CASRFSVPDTQYF.

This clonotype has just a few counts. The chain uses TRBV12-3 or TRBV12-4 and TRBJ2-5, with TRBD2 identical over 12 bases. With 2 bases clipped from V and 4 bases from J, the junction kept 5 bases outside the gene matches. The CDR3 runs 16 residues. CDR3 loop: CASSLLAGGKGETQYF. CDR3 DNA sequence: TGTGCCAGCAGTTTACTAGCGGGAGGGAAAGGAGAGACCCAGTACTTC.

This clonotype was picked up a small number of times. This sequence joins TRBV4-2 and TRBJ2-5; a possible D gene is TRBD2 (7 bases). CDR3 size: 16 residues. Germline V CDR1 and CDR2: LGHNA, YNFKEQ. Trimming cost V 1 base and J 2 bases, with 14 bases left between them. The CDR3 DNA is TGTGCCAGCAGCCAAGGCGGGGGCCGATTACAAGAGACCCAGTACTTC. Amino acid sequence: CASSQGGGRLQETQYF.